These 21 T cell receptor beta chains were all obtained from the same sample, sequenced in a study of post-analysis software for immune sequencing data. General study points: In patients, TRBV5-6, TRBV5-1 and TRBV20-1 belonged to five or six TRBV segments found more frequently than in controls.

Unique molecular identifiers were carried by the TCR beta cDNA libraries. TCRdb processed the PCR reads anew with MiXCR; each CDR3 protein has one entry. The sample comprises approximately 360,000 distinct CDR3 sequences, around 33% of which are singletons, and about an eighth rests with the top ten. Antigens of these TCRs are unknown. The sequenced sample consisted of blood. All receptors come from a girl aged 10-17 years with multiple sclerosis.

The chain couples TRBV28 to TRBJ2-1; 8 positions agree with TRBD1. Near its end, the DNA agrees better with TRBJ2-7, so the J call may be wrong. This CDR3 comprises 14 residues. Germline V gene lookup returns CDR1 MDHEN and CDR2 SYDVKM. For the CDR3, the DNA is TGTGCCAGCAGTCGAACAGGGGGTGGGTACGAGCAGTACTTC. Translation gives CASSRTGGGYEQYF.

The CDR3, as DNA: TGTGCCAGCAGCTCTTCCTTAATTCCAGAGAACTATGGCTACACCTTC. Translation gives CASSSSLIPENYGYTF. This chain uses TRBV7-9 with TRBJ1-2, with D uncertain. CDR3 size: 16 residues. Germline CDR1 reads SEHNR; CDR2 reads FQNEAQ (reference sequence). The ends were cut back, 4 bases at V and 2 bases at J, with 17 bases in the middle.

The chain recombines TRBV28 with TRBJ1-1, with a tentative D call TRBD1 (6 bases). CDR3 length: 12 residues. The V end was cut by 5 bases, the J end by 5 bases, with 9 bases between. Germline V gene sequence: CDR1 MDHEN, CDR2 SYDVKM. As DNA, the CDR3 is TGTGCCAGCAGTCCGGGGACAACTGAAGCTTTCTTT. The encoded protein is CASSPGTTEAFF. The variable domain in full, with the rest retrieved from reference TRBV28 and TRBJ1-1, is DVKVTQSSRYLVKRTGEKVFLECVQDMDHENMFWYRQDPGLGLRLIYFSYDVKMKEKGDIPEGYSVSREKKERFSLILESASTNQTSMYLCASSPGTTEAFFGQGTRLTVV.

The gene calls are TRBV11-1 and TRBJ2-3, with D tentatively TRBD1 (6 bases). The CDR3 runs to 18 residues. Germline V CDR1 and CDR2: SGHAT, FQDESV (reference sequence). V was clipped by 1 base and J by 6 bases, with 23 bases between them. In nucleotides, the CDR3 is TGTGCCAGCAGCTTAGTAATTACAGGGTCCCCACCTCACGATACGCAGTATTTT. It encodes CASSLVITGSPPHDTQYF.

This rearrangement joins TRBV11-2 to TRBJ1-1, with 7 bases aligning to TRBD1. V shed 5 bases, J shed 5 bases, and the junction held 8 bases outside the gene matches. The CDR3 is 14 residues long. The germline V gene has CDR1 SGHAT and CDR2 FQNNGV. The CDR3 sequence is CASSLRTGHTEAFF. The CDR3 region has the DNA TGTGCCAGCAGCCTCCGGACAGGCCATACTGAAGCTTTCTTT.

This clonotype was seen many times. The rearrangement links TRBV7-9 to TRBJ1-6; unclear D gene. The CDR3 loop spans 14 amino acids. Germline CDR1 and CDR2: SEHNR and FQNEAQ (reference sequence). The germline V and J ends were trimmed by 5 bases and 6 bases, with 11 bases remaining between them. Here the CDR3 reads CASSPDGLNSPLHF. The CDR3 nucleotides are TGTGCCAGCAGCCCTGACGGACTTAATTCACCCCTCCACTTT.

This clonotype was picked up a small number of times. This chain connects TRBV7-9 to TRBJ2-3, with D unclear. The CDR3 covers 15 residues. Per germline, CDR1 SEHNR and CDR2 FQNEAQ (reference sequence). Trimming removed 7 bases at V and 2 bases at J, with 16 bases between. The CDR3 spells CASIPPSQSTDTQYF. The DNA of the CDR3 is TGTGCCAGCATCCCCCCCTCACAGTCCACAGATACGCAGTATTTT.

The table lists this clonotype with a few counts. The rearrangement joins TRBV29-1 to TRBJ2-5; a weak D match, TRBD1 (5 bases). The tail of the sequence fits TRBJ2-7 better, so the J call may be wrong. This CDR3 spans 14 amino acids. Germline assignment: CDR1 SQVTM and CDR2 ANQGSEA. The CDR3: CSVETQRGSYEQYF. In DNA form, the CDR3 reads TGCAGCGTTGAGACTCAAAGGGGATCCTACGAGCAGTACTTC.

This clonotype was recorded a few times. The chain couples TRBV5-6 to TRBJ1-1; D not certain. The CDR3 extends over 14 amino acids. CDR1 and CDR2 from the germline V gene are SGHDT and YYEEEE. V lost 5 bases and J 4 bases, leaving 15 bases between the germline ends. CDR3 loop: CASSPRGKGTEAFF. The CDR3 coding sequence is TGTGCCAGCAGTCCTCGGGGAAAGGGCACTGAAGCTTTCTTT.

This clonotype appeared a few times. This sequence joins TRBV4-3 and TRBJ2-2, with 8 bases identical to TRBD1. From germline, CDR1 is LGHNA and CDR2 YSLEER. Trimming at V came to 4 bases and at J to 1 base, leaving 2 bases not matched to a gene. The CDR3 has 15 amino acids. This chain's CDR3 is CASSPGTGNTGELFF. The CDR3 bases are TGCGCCAGCAGCCCCGGGACAGGGAACACCGGGGAGCTGTTTTTT.

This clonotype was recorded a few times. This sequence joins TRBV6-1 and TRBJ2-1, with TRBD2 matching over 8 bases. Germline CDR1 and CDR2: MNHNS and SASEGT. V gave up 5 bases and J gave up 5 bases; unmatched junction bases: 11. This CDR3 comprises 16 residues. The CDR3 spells CASSKPLAGRDNEQFF. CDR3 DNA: TGTGCCAGCAGTAAGCCCTTAGCGGGGAGAGACAATGAGCAGTTCTTC.

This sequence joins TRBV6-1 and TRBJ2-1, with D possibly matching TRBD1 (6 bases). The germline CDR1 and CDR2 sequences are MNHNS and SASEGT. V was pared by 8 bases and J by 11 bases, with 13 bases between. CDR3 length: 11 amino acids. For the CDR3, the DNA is TGTGCCAGCGGGAACAGGGATAAGCAGTTCTTC. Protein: CASGNRDKQFF.

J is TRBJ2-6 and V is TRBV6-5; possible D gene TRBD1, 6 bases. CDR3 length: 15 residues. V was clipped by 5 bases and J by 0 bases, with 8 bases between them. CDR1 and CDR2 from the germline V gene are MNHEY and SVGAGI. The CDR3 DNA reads TGTGCCAGCAGTAAAGGGGGCTCTGGGGCCAACGTCCTGACTTTC. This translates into CASSKGGSGANVLTF.

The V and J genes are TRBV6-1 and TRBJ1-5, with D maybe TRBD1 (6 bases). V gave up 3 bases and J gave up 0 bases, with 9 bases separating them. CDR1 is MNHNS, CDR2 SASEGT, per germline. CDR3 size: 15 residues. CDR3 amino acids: CASSEGTHSNQPQHF. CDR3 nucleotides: TGTGCCAGCAGTGAGGGGACACATAGCAATCAGCCCCAGCATTTT.

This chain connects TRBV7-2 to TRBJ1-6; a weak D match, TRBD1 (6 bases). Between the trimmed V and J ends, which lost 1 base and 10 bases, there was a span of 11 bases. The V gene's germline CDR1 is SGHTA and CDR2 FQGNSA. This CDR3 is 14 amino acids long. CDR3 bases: TGTGCCAGCAGCTTAGAAGGGGGGGTGTCACCCCTCCACTTT. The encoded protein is CASSLEGGVSPLHF.

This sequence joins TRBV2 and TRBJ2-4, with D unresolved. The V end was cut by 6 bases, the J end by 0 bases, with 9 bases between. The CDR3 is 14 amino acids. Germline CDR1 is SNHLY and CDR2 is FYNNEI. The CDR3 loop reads CASRTALAKNIQYF. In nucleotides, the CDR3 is TGTGCCAGCAGAACAGCTTTAGCCAAAAACATTCAGTACTTC.

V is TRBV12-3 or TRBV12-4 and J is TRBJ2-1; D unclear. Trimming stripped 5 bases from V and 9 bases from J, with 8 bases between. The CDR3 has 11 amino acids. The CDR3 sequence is CASSLHGEQFF. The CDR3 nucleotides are TGTGCCAGCAGTCTCCACGGTGAGCAGTTCTTC.

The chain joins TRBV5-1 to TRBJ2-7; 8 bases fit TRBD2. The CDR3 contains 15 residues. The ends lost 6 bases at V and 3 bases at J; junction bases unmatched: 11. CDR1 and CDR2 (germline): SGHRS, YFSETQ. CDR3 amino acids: CASKGLAGNLYEQYF. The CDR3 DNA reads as TGCGCCAGCAAGGGGCTAGCGGGTAATCTCTACGAGCAGTACTTC.

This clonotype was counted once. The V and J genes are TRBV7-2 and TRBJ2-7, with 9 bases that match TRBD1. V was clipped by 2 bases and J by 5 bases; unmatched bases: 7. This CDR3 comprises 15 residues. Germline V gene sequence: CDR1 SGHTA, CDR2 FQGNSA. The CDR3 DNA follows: TGTGCCAGCAGCTTAACGGGACAGGGATGGGACGAGCAGTACTTC. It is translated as CASSLTGQGWDEQYF.

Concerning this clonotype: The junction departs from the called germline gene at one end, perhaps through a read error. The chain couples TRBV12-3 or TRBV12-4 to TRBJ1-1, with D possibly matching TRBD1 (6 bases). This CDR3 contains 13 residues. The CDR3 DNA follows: TGTGCCACCCGCTTAACAGGGAACCCTGAAGCTTTCTTT. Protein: CATRLTGNPEAFF.

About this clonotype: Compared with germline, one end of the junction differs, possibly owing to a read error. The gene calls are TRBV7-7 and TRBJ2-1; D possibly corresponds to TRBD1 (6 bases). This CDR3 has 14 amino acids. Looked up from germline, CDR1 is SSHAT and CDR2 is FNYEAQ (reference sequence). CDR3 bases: TGTGCTAGCAGCCCCCCAGGGGTAGGCAATGAGCAGTTCTTC. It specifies CASSPPGVGNEQFF.